These 20 T cell receptor beta chains originate from one sample sequenced in a study of T cell changes during pregnancy in multiple sclerosis (dated by TCRdb to between 2017 and 2020). Library construction relied on the immunoSEQ multiplex PCR assay. The clones in this table, taken by TCRdb from immuneACCESS, are in-frame only. Not every clone is retained; where verified, under half of the shortfall comes from an unresolved V gene, and the cause of the rest is unknown. The table for this sample lists 60,000 to 70,000 clones; approximately 93% of them were counted only once. The top ten clonotypes cover almost 1.5% of the sample. The specimen comprised peripheral blood, sampled in the second trimester of pregnancy. Every receptor here comes from a female donor with multiple sclerosis, enrolled in a pregnancy study.

DNA for the CDR3: TGCGCCAGCAGCCAAGATGCGCGCGACAGGGGACGACGCCCGAACACCGGGGAGCTGTTTTTT. This translates into CASSQDARDRGRRPNTGELFF. The V gene is TRBV4-1, the J gene TRBJ2-2, with 8 positions matching TRBD1. This CDR3 is built from 21 residues. CDR1 and CDR2 from the germline V gene are MGHRA and YSYEKL. V shed 0 bases and J 0 bases; nucleotides not matched to a gene: 15.

The chain combines TRBV7-2 with TRBJ1-3, with D uncertain. The CDR3 extends over 16 amino acids. Germline lookup yields CDR1 SGHTA and CDR2 FQGNSA. Trimming took off 1 base at V and 0 bases at J, with 10 bases between the two ends. The CDR3 is CASSLGILSSGNTIYF. The DNA for the CDR3 is TGTGCCAGCAGCTTAGGCATCTTGAGCTCTGGAAACACCATATATTTT.

The chain couples TRBV7-2 to TRBJ1-1, with a weak D call TRBD1 (5 bases). The ends were cut back, 5 bases at V and 0 bases at J, with 10 bases in the middle. CDR3 size: 14 residues. The V gene's germline CDR1 is SGHTA and CDR2 FQGNSA. CDR3 sequence (DNA): TGTGCCAGCAGCACGGGACTTTTGAACACTGAAGCTTTCTTT. As protein: CASSTGLLNTEAFF.

J is TRBJ1-2 and V is TRBV29-1; weak D call: TRBD1 (5 bases). CDR3 length: 13 residues. Trimming took 7 bases from V and 3 from J, leaving 15 bases between them. CDR1 SQVTM and CDR2 ANQGSEA come from the germline V gene. CDR3 loop: CSATLQVDYGYTF. CDR3 bases: TGCAGCGCCACCCTACAGGTAGACTATGGCTACACCTTC.

The chain carries TRBV19 and TRBJ1-1, with no clear D. The CDR3 sequence is 13 residues long. Looked up from germline, CDR1 is LNHDA and CDR2 is SQIVND (reference sequence). V gave up 10 bases and J gave up 4 bases, with 16 bases separating them. The CDR3 is CATRVAEGTEAFF. Here the CDR3 DNA reads TGTGCCACCCGAGTTGCTGAGGGCACTGAAGCTTTCTTT.

The rearrangement links TRBV7-8 to TRBJ1-6; TRBD1 is a possible D gene (5 bases). Trimming cost V 4 bases and J 4 bases, with 14 bases left between them. Germline CDR1 is SGHVS and CDR2 is FQNEAQ. The CDR3 loop spans 16 amino acids. The CDR3, as DNA: TGTGCCAGCAGCTACTCGGGGGAGTCTTATAATTCACCCCTCCACTTT. It specifies CASSYSGESYNSPLHF. Looking up the rest from reference TRBV7-8 and TRBJ1-6 gives the full variable domain: GAGVSQSPRYKVAKRGQDVALRCDPISGHVSLFWYQQALGQGPEFLTYFQNEAQLDKSGLPSDRFFAERPEGSVSTLKIQRTQQEDSAVYLCASSYSGESYNSPLHFGNGTRLTVT.

The chain links TRBV6-5 to TRBJ1-2, with TRBD1 matching 8 bases. This CDR3 contains 14 residues. The trim removed 6 bases at V and 8 bases at J, leaving 11 bases unmatched. Germline CDR1 is MNHEY and CDR2 is SVGAGI. CDR3 sequence: CASRGTGTTGGYTF. The CDR3 DNA follows: TGTGCCAGCAGGGGGACAGGAACTACGGGGGGCTACACCTTC.

The sample holds one count of this clone. The V call is TRBV7-3, the J call TRBJ2-3, with 10 bases lining up with TRBD2. CDR3 length: 15 residues. The V segment lost 5 bases and the J segment 0 bases; nucleotides outside the gene matches: 2. CDR1 is SGHTA and CDR2 is FQGTGA in the germline V gene. This CDR3 reads CASSLSGGSTDTQYF. The CDR3 DNA reads as TGTGCCAGCAGCCTTAGCGGGGGGAGCACAGATACGCAGTATTTT.

The rearrangement links TRBV5-6 to TRBJ2-7; 8 bases match TRBD1. The V gene end was trimmed by 4 bases and the J gene end by 3 bases; junction bases not matched to a gene: 12. The CDR3 has 16 amino acids. Germline-derived CDR1 and CDR2 are SGHDT and YYEEEE. This chain's CDR3 is CASSATGQGWDYEQYF. For the CDR3, the DNA is TGTGCCAGCAGCGCGACCGGACAGGGCTGGGACTACGAGCAGTACTTC. The variable domain in full, with the rest retrieved from reference TRBV5-6 and TRBJ2-7, is DAGVTQSPTHLIKTRGQQVTLRCSPKSGHDTVSWYQQALGQGPQFIFQYYEEEERQRGNFPDRFSGHQFPNYSSELNVNALLLGDSALYLCASSATGQGWDYEQYFGPGTRLTVT.

Here the CDR3 reads CASSRNTGVTEAFF. The CDR3 DNA reads TGTGCCAGCAGTCGCAATACAGGGGTAACTGAAGCTTTCTTT. The gene calls are TRBV27 and TRBJ1-1; TRBD1 matches at 7 bases. The CDR3 is 14 residues long. Trimming removed 5 bases from V and 5 bases from J; junction bases left unmatched: 8. Germline V gene sequence: CDR1 MNHEY, CDR2 SMNVEV (reference sequence).

The chain combines TRBV5-8 with TRBJ1-1, with TRBD1 matching over 7 bases. The V and J ends lost 4 bases and 5 bases, in that order; junction bases with no gene match: 14. This CDR3 spans 16 amino acids. Germline lookup yields CDR1 SGHTS and CDR2 YDEGEE. The CDR3: CASSRPRQGRGTEAFF. The CDR3 DNA sequence: TGTGCCAGCAGCCGGCCCAGACAGGGCCGGGGGACTGAAGCTTTCTTT.

This clone has just one count. V and J are TRBV5-6 and TRBJ1-2; TRBD1 agrees at 9 bases. The CDR3 covers 14 residues. Germline values: CDR1 SGHDT, CDR2 YYEEEE. After removal of 4 bases from V and 2 bases from J, the junction contained 3 bases not matched to a gene. CDR3 protein: CASSGQGSNYGYTF. The CDR3 region has the DNA TGTGCCAGCAGCGGACAGGGGAGCAACTATGGCTACACCTTC.

J is TRBJ1-2 and V is TRBV5-1; 8 nucleotides agree with TRBD1. Germline CDR1 and CDR2: SGHRS and YFSETQ. The J segment lost 4 bases and the V segment lost 6 bases, leaving 8 bases of the junction unmatched. The length of the CDR3 is 14 residues. DNA for the CDR3: TGCGCCAGCACGGAGGGACAGGCGTTCTATGGCTACACCTTC. This encodes CASTEGQAFYGYTF. The full variable domain, its missing parts supplied by reference TRBV5-1 and TRBJ1-2, is KAGVTQTPRYLIKTRGQQVTLSCSPISGHRSVSWYQQTPGQGLQFLFEYFSETQRNKGNFPGRFSGRQFSNSRSEMNVSTLELGDSALYLCASTEGQAFYGYTFGSGTRLTVV.

The rearrangement links TRBV4-3 to TRBJ2-6; 7 nucleotides agree with TRBD1. With 0 bases clipped from V and 1 base from J, the junction kept 3 bases outside the gene matches. This CDR3 has 17 residues. CDR1 LGHNA and CDR2 YSLEER come from the germline V gene. The CDR3 loop is CASSQDRGNSGANVLTF. CDR3 bases: TGCGCCAGCAGCCAAGACAGGGGGAATTCTGGGGCCAACGTCCTGACTTTC.

J is TRBJ1-2 and V is TRBV10-3, with 8 nucleotides matching TRBD1. The germline CDR1 and CDR2 sequences are ENHRY and SYGVKD. The CDR3 is 16 residues long. The trim removed 3 bases at V and 4 bases at J, leaving 10 bases unmatched. The CDR3 loop reads CAISDPGQGRTYGYTF. CDR3 in DNA: TGTGCCATCAGTGACCCCGGACAGGGACGTACCTATGGCTACACCTTC.

This rearrangement joins TRBV6-1 to TRBJ1-3; TRBD1 might be the D (6 bases). V was cut by 2 bases and J by 11 bases, with 13 bases left in between. The CDR3 sequence is 13 residues long. Germline CDR1 reads MNHNS; CDR2 reads SASEGT. CDR3 region: CASSEYQGWAIYF. The CDR3 DNA follows: TGTGCCAGCAGTGAATATCAGGGGTGGGCCATATATTTT.

The chain is built from TRBV7-9 and TRBJ1-1, with 7 bases identical to TRBD1. Germline assignment: CDR1 SEHNR and CDR2 FQNEAQ (reference sequence). CDR3 length equals 15 residues. V lost 5 bases, J lost 7 bases, and 13 bases stayed unmatched. The CDR3 DNA follows: TGTGCCAGCAGCACTACCGACAGGGTGGTTGGTGAAGCTTTCTTT. Protein sequence: CASSTTDRVVGEAFF.

The V and J genes are TRBV5-1 and TRBJ2-3, with TRBD1 as a possible D gene (6 bases). The V gene lost 4 bases and the J gene lost 4 bases, with 7 bases spanning the gap. The germline CDR1 and CDR2 sequences are SGHRS and YFSETQ. The CDR3 loop spans 12 amino acids. CDR3 protein: CASSEGADTQYF. In DNA form, the CDR3 reads TGCGCCAGCAGCGAGGGGGCAGATACGCAGTATTTT.

The rearrangement uses TRBV23-1 and TRBJ2-1, with TRBD2 as a possible D gene (5 bases). TRBV23-1 has ORF status, its function being uncertain. CDR3 size: 14 residues. Trimming stripped 6 bases from V and 8 bases from J, with 17 bases between. The CDR3 is CASRPAGGGDEQFF. The CDR3 coding sequence is TGCGCCAGCAGACCCGCCGGAGGTGGGGATGAGCAGTTCTTC.

The genes are TRBV27 and TRBJ2-7, with TRBD2 as a possible D gene (7 bases). Germline CDR1 reads MNHEY; CDR2 reads SMNVEV (reference sequence). The CDR3 has 13 residues. V lost 3 bases and J lost 4, with 10 bases in between. CDR3 coding DNA: TGTGCCAGCAGTTTCGGGGGGCTTTACGAGCAGTACTTC. Its protein product is CASSFGGLYEQYF.